The rows below give T cell receptor beta chains drawn from one sample of a study of control samples from healthy donors and cancer patients. Here immunoSEQ multiplex PCR was the method, and the copy in TCRdb shows in-frame clones only, minus some. The sample records 80,000 or so clones, 90% to 95% being singletons. The material sequenced was blood. The receptors were sampled from a middle-aged man in good health. The CDR3 runs from the conserved cysteine through the conserved F or W. A D gene is named only where the DNA matches it firmly. The listing skips clone size in some rows; elsewhere it reads once, few, many or a size class.

j_call clone_size v_call d_call cdr3_nt cdr3_aa
TRBJ2-1 - TRBV9 - TGTGCCAGCACCTACTCCGATCTAGGAAATGAGCAGTTCTTC CASTYSDLGNEQFF
TRBJ2-5 - TRBV24-1 - TGTGCCACCAGCTCTACTCAGGTCTTTCAAGAGACCCAGTACTTC CATSSTQVFQETQYF
TRBJ2-3 - TRBV7-2 - TGTGCCAGCAGCTTTTCCAGGGCCTCAGATACGCAGTATTTT CASSFSRASDTQYF
TRBJ2-7 - TRBV9 - TGTGCCAGCAGCGTAGTCGCAGGGGCGCACGAGCAGTACTTC CASSVVAGAHEQYF
TRBJ1-5 - TRBV19 - TGTGCCAGTAGTATACGCCCGTGGGGAAACAAAAATCAGCCCCAGCATTTT CASSIRPWGNKNQPQHF
TRBJ1-1 - TRBV29-1 TRBD1 TGCAGCGTTCTGGACAGGGAAGCTTTCTTT CSVLDREAFF
TRBJ2-7 - TRBV19 - TGTGCCACCGCCTTCGGCCTTAATTACGAGCAGTACTTC CATAFGLNYEQYF
TRBJ1-2 - TRBV7-2 - TGTGCCAGCAGCTTAGCGGGATCTAACTATGGCTACACCTTC CASSLAGSNYGYTF
TRBJ2-7 - TRBV5-6 TRBD1 TGTGCCAGCAGGGATATCGGACAGGGATTAGACGAGCAGTACTTC CASRDIGQGLDEQYF
TRBJ1-5 - TRBV6-5 TRBD1 TGTGCCAGCAGTTCCCAGGGGGGCGGTCAGCCCCAGCATTTT CASSSQGGGQPQHF
TRBJ1-5 - TRBV30 TRBD1 TGTGCCTGGAGTGAACAGGGGAGACAGCCCCAGCATTTT CAWSEQGRQPQHF
TRBJ2-1 - TRBV20-1 - TGCAGTGCTAGAGATGATGAGCAGTTCTTC CSARDDEQFF
TRBJ2-6 - TRBV7-9 - TGTGCCAGCAGCCTAGGTCCCGGGTTGGGAGGGGCCAACGTCCTGACTTTC CASSLGPGLGGANVLTF
TRBJ1-2 once TRBV7-8 TRBD1 TGTGCCAGCAGCTCCGGACAGGGAAGGGGCTACACCTTC CASSSGQGRGYTF
TRBJ2-6 - TRBV5-1 - TGCGCCAGCAGCTTGGACACACGGGACACTTCTGGGGCCAACGTCCTGACTTTC CASSLDTRDTSGANVLTF
TRBJ1-1 - TRBV3-1/TRBV3-2 - TGTGCCAGCAGCCAAGGTCGGGCCGGGAACACTGAAGCTTTCTTT CASSQGRAGNTEAFF
TRBJ1-1 - TRBV6-5 - TGTGCCAGCAGGCCTCTTCCTAGGATCGTAGCTTTCTTT CASRPLPRIVAFF
TRBJ2-7 - TRBV10-3 TRBD1 TGTGCCATCAGAGATTCCGGGACAGGGGACTACGAGCAGTACTTC CAIRDSGTGDYEQYF
TRBJ1-1 once TRBV6-6 - TGTGCCAGCAGCCCTGCGGGCTACACTGAAGCTTTCTTT CASSPAGYTEAFF
TRBJ2-3 - TRBV6-5 TRBD2 TGTGCCGTCACGGGGGGGCTGACAGATACGCAGTATTTT CAVTGGLTDTQYF
TRBJ2-5 - TRBV7-6 TRBD1 TGTGCCAGCAGCTCCGGGACAGGGTCGGACTGGGGTTGGGAGACCCAGTACTTC CASSSGTGSDWGWETQYF
TRBJ1-6 - TRBV30 - TGTGCCTGGACCGGGCCGCCTTCCTATTCACCCCTCCACTTT CAWTGPPSYSPLHF
TRBJ2-5 - TRBV7-8 TRBD2 TGTGCCAGCAGCCCCAATAGCGGGGGGGCCGGGGAGACCCAGTACTTC CASSPNSGGAGETQYF
TRBJ2-3 - TRBV24-1 TRBD2 TGTGCCACCAGAGGACTAGCGGGGGTTGATACGCAGTATTTT CATRGLAGVDTQYF
TRBJ1-6 once TRBV11-1 TRBD1 TGTGCCAGCAGTTTGGACAGGGGCTTATCACCCCTCCACTTT CASSLDRGLSPLHF